This is a list of T cell receptor beta chains from one sample in a study of shared clonotypes between healthy human individuals. Assay used: immunoSEQ multiplex PCR; TCRdb lists only in-frame clones, some missing. The sample includes under 2.5 million clones, 85% to 95% of them seen just once. Input material: naive CD4+ T cells from PBMCs. Receptor source: a man younger than 35 in good health. Some clones in this sample may be carry-over from other donors' samples. Each CDR3 is given with its conserved first and last residue. The D gene is left open where the match is weak. Clone sizes are given selectively: once, few, many, or a class where the clone is expanded.

clone size: .
D gene: .
J gene: TRBJ1-2
CDR3 length: 13
V gene: TRBV29-1
CDR3 DNA: TGCAGCGTGGGGAAGCTCATGACGTATGGCTACACCTTC
CDR3 protein: CSVGKLMTYGYTF

clone size: .
D gene: .
J gene: TRBJ2-4
CDR3 length: 18
V gene: TRBV13
CDR3 DNA: TGTGCCAGCAGCCAAACACGGGACATAAATTTAGCCAAAAACATTCAGTACTTC
CDR3 protein: CASSQTRDINLAKNIQYF

clone size: .
D gene: .
J gene: TRBJ2-3
CDR3 length: 18
V gene: TRBV19
CDR3 DNA: TGTGCCAGTTCAAGCCGGGGGGACAGGCGTAGACACACAGATACGCAGTATTTT
CDR3 protein: CASSSRGDRRRHTDTQYF

clone size: .
D gene: .
J gene: TRBJ1-1
CDR3 length: 15
V gene: TRBV5-6
CDR3 DNA: TGTGCCAGCAGCCCTCGGGGGGGTTCGACTCTAGAAGCTTTCTTT
CDR3 protein: CASSPRGGSTLEAFF

clone size: .
D gene: .
J gene: TRBJ2-7
CDR3 length: 14
V gene: TRBV5-1
CDR3 DNA: TGCGCCAGCAGCTTGGGGACAGAAAATAACGAGCAGTACTTC
CDR3 protein: CASSLGTENNEQYF

clone size: .
D gene: .
J gene: TRBJ1-3
CDR3 length: 16
V gene: TRBV5-6
CDR3 DNA: TGTGCCAGCAGCTCCGGACATTGGAACTCTGGAAACACCATATATTTT
CDR3 protein: CASSSGHWNSGNTIYF

clone size: once
D gene: .
J gene: TRBJ1-2
CDR3 length: 14
V gene: TRBV25-1
CDR3 DNA: TGTGCCAGCAGCTATGGCCGGGGGGCGGATGGCTACACCTTC
CDR3 protein: CASSYGRGADGYTF

clone size: .
D gene: .
J gene: TRBJ1-4
CDR3 length: 15
V gene: TRBV5-8
CDR3 DNA: TGTGCCAGCAGCTTGGGCCGGGTGGCTAATGAAAAACTGTTTTTT
CDR3 protein: CASSLGRVANEKLFF

clone size: .
D gene: .
J gene: TRBJ2-2
CDR3 length: 12
V gene: TRBV30
CDR3 DNA: TGTGCCTGGAATACGAACACCGGGGAGCTGTTTTTT
CDR3 protein: CAWNTNTGELFF

clone size: .
D gene: .
J gene: TRBJ2-7
CDR3 length: 15
V gene: TRBV5-8
CDR3 DNA: TGTGCCAGCAGCGACCGACCACTAATCCACTACGAGCAGTACTTC
CDR3 protein: CASSDRPLIHYEQYF

clone size: .
D gene: .
J gene: TRBJ2-7
CDR3 length: 15
V gene: TRBV6-1
CDR3 DNA: TGTGCCAGCAGTGACTGGGGGCTTCATTCCTACGAGCAGTACTTC
CDR3 protein: CASSDWGLHSYEQYF

clone size: once
D gene: .
J gene: TRBJ2-2
CDR3 length: 14
V gene: TRBV19
CDR3 DNA: TGTGCCGCCAGACAGGCGCTTAACACCGGGGAGCTGTTTTTT
CDR3 protein: CAARQALNTGELFF

clone size: .
D gene: .
J gene: TRBJ1-1
CDR3 length: 12
V gene: TRBV10-3
CDR3 DNA: TGTGCCATCAGTGAGGAGAACACTGAAGCTTTCTTT
CDR3 protein: CAISEENTEAFF

clone size: .
D gene: .
J gene: TRBJ1-1
CDR3 length: 14
V gene: TRBV6-6
CDR3 DNA: TGTGCCAGCAGACTCCCGGGAGGGCGGGCTGAAGCTTTCTTT
CDR3 protein: CASRLPGGRAEAFF

clone size: .
D gene: TRBD2
J gene: TRBJ2-7
CDR3 length: 18
V gene: TRBV7-2
CDR3 DNA: TGTGCCAGCAGCTTAGCTCGGGGACTAGCGGGAGGTCCGTACGAGCAGTACTTC
CDR3 protein: CASSLARGLAGGPYEQYF

clone size: .
D gene: TRBD1
J gene: TRBJ2-1
CDR3 length: 12
V gene: TRBV5-1
CDR3 DNA: TGCGCCAGCAGCTTGGACAGGGGTGAACAGTTCTTC
CDR3 protein: CASSLDRGEQFF

clone size: .
D gene: .
J gene: TRBJ1-2
CDR3 length: 14
V gene: TRBV2
CDR3 DNA: TGTGCCAGCAAAAAGGGGGGAACTAACTATGGCTACACCTTC
CDR3 protein: CASKKGGTNYGYTF

clone size: once
D gene: .
J gene: TRBJ1-4
CDR3 length: 15
V gene: TRBV11-3
CDR3 DNA: TGTGCCAGCAGCCGGAGCGGGCAGGGAGGGGAAAAACTGTTTTTT
CDR3 protein: CASSRSGQGGEKLFF

clone size: .
D gene: TRBD1
J gene: TRBJ1-5
CDR3 length: 16
V gene: TRBV30
CDR3 DNA: TGTGCCTGGAGACACAGGGGCCAAACCCCACCTCAGCCCCAGCATTTT
CDR3 protein: CAWRHRGQTPPQPQHF

clone size: .
D gene: TRBD1
J gene: TRBJ2-7
CDR3 length: 14
V gene: TRBV6-5
CDR3 DNA: TGTGCCAGCAGCCGGACAGGGGTTACCTACGAGCAGTACTTC
CDR3 protein: CASSRTGVTYEQYF

clone size: once
D gene: TRBD2
J gene: TRBJ2-7
CDR3 length: 14
V gene: TRBV6-5
CDR3 DNA: TGTGCCAGCAGCCATAGCGGGCTCTCCTACGAGCAGTACTTC
CDR3 protein: CASSHSGLSYEQYF

clone size: once
D gene: .
J gene: TRBJ2-7
CDR3 length: 14
V gene: TRBV11-2
CDR3 DNA: TGTGCCAGCAGGGAAAGGGTCCTAGGCTACGAGCAGTACTTC
CDR3 protein: CASRERVLGYEQYF

clone size: .
D gene: TRBD1
J gene: TRBJ2-3
CDR3 length: 16
V gene: TRBV6-1
CDR3 DNA: TGTGCCAGCAGTGGGCTACGGGGACAGATCACAGATACGCAGTATTTT
CDR3 protein: CASSGLRGQITDTQYF

clone size: .
D gene: .
J gene: TRBJ2-5
CDR3 length: 17
V gene: TRBV23-1
CDR3 DNA: TGCGCCAGCAGTCAATCGGCCCAACTAGCCTCTTCAGAGACCCAGTACTTC
CDR3 protein: CASSQSAQLASSETQYF

clone size: .
D gene: .
J gene: TRBJ2-5
CDR3 length: 14
V gene: TRBV7-7
CDR3 DNA: TGTGCCAGCAGCTTATCTTCCAGCCAAGAGACCCAGTACTTC
CDR3 protein: CASSLSSSQETQYF

clone size: once
D gene: .
J gene: TRBJ2-1
CDR3 length: 14
V gene: TRBV28
CDR3 DNA: TGTGCCGGGCGGCGCGCGGACGCCTACAATGAGCAGTTCTTC
CDR3 protein: CAGRRADAYNEQFF

clone size: .
D gene: TRBD1
J gene: TRBJ1-5
CDR3 length: 15
V gene: TRBV27
CDR3 DNA: TGTGCCAGCAGGGCCGACAGGGCCGAAAATCAGCCCCAGCATTTT
CDR3 protein: CASRADRAENQPQHF

clone size: .
D gene: .
J gene: TRBJ2-7
CDR3 length: 14
V gene: TRBV7-2
CDR3 DNA: TGTGCCAGCAGCTACCGCAGCGGGTACTACGAGCAGTACTTC
CDR3 protein: CASSYRSGYYEQYF

clone size: .
D gene: .
J gene: TRBJ2-1
CDR3 length: 13
V gene: TRBV15
CDR3 DNA: TGTGCCACCAGCAGAGGTTCGGGACGCGAGCAGTTCTTC
CDR3 protein: CATSRGSGREQFF

clone size: .
D gene: .
J gene: TRBJ2-1
CDR3 length: 14
V gene: TRBV11-2
CDR3 DNA: TGTGCCAGCAGCTTAGGGACTCTCCGAAATGAGCAGTTCTTC
CDR3 protein: CASSLGTLRNEQFF

clone size: .
D gene: TRBD1
J gene: TRBJ1-2
CDR3 length: 17
V gene: TRBV7-9
CDR3 DNA: TGTGCCAGCCTGGCAGGTCCGGGACAGGAGGGGATCTATGGCTACACCTTC
CDR3 protein: CASLAGPGQEGIYGYTF

clone size: .
D gene: TRBD2
J gene: TRBJ2-3
CDR3 length: 19
V gene: TRBV7-9
CDR3 DNA: TGTGCCAGCAGCTTGAAACGACTAGCGGGAGGGCCGGGAGCAGATACGCAGTATTTT
CDR3 protein: CASSLKRLAGGPGADTQYF

clone size: .
D gene: TRBD2
J gene: TRBJ2-5
CDR3 length: 17
V gene: TRBV4-2
CDR3 DNA: TGTGCCAGCAGCCAATTGGTAGCTAGCGGGAATCAAGAGACCCAGTACTTC
CDR3 protein: CASSQLVASGNQETQYF

clone size: .
D gene: TRBD1
J gene: TRBJ2-1
CDR3 length: 13
V gene: TRBV2
CDR3 DNA: TGTGCCAGCAGGAGGACAGGGAGCAATGAGCAGTTCTTC
CDR3 protein: CASRRTGSNEQFF

clone size: once
D gene: TRBD2
J gene: TRBJ2-7
CDR3 length: 16
V gene: TRBV18
CDR3 DNA: TGTGCCAGCTCACCATTCGGAGCGGGGACCTCCTACGAGCAGTACTTC
CDR3 protein: CASSPFGAGTSYEQYF

clone size: once
D gene: TRBD1
J gene: TRBJ1-4
CDR3 length: 15
V gene: TRBV15
CDR3 DNA: TGTGCCACCAGCAGGCCGGGACAGGAGGAAGAAAAACTGTTTTTT
CDR3 protein: CATSRPGQEEEKLFF

clone size: once
D gene: TRBD1
J gene: TRBJ1-1
CDR3 length: 14
V gene: TRBV5-1
CDR3 DNA: TGCGCCAGCACCGAAACGACAGGGATTACTGAAGCTTTCTTT
CDR3 protein: CASTETTGITEAFF

clone size: .
D gene: .
J gene: TRBJ2-7
CDR3 length: 14
V gene: TRBV6-1
CDR3 DNA: TGTGCCAGCACCCGAGAGAATAATTCTTACGAGCAGTACTTC
CDR3 protein: CASTRENNSYEQYF

clone size: .
D gene: TRBD1
J gene: TRBJ1-1
CDR3 length: 13
V gene: TRBV7-2
CDR3 DNA: TGTGCCAGGAGGGACAGCCTGAACACTGAAGCTTTCTTT
CDR3 protein: CARRDSLNTEAFF

clone size: .
D gene: .
J gene: TRBJ1-1
CDR3 length: 12
V gene: TRBV5-1
CDR3 DNA: TGCGCCAGTAGAGGGGTTGGTGCTGAAGCTTTCTTT
CDR3 protein: CASRGVGAEAFF

clone size: .
D gene: .
J gene: TRBJ2-2
CDR3 length: 14
V gene: TRBV14
CDR3 DNA: TGTGCCAGCAGCCATACCGCAGGAGTTTCCGAGCTGTTTTTT
CDR3 protein: CASSHTAGVSELFF

clone size: .
D gene: TRBD2
J gene: TRBJ2-7
CDR3 length: 14
V gene: TRBV6-1
CDR3 DNA: TGTGCCAGCAGTGAGCCGGGACTAACCTACGAGCAGTACTTC
CDR3 protein: CASSEPGLTYEQYF

clone size: .
D gene: .
J gene: TRBJ2-1
CDR3 length: 15
V gene: TRBV5-4
CDR3 DNA: TGTGCCAGCAGCTTGCCGGACAGCCTCTACAATGAGCAGTTCTTC
CDR3 protein: CASSLPDSLYNEQFF

clone size: .
D gene: .
J gene: TRBJ1-1
CDR3 length: 14
V gene: TRBV2
CDR3 DNA: TGTGCCAGCAGTGCTGGAGTGATGAACACTGAAGCTTTCTTT
CDR3 protein: CASSAGVMNTEAFF

clone size: .
D gene: TRBD1
J gene: TRBJ1-1
CDR3 length: 14
V gene: TRBV7-9
CDR3 DNA: TGTGCCAGCAGCCCACAGGGGGGCGGCACTGAAGCTTTCTTT
CDR3 protein: CASSPQGGGTEAFF

clone size: .
D gene: .
J gene: TRBJ1-3
CDR3 length: 15
V gene: TRBV28
CDR3 DNA: TGTGCCAGCAGTTCAAACATCTTCTCTGGAAACACCATATATTTT
CDR3 protein: CASSSNIFSGNTIYF

clone size: .
D gene: TRBD2
J gene: TRBJ2-7
CDR3 length: 14
V gene: TRBV9
CDR3 DNA: TGTGCCAGCAGCGCGGGACTAGCGGGGTACGAGCAGTACTTC
CDR3 protein: CASSAGLAGYEQYF

clone size: .
D gene: .
J gene: TRBJ1-2
CDR3 length: 13
V gene: TRBV7-9
CDR3 DNA: TGTGCCAGCAGCCCCAGGGTGGGCTATGGCTACACCTTC
CDR3 protein: CASSPRVGYGYTF